The next 14 T cell receptor beta chains were all read from a single sample in a study. TCRdb re-derived calls from the RT-PCR reads in MiXCR, one entry per CDR3 protein. Counted here are almost 700,000 distinct CDR3 sequences, approximately 14% occurring once; the ten biggest clones make up 3.6%. What was sequenced was memory CD4+ T cells from blood. These receptors came from a female donor in good health, serving as a healthy control.

The gene calls are TRBV6-5 and TRBJ2-7; 8 bases fit TRBD2. The junction had 5 bases not matched to a gene; V was cut back by 2 bases and J by 2 bases. Germline V gene data show CDR1 as MNHEY and CDR2 as SVGAGI. The CDR3 has 15 residues. CDR3 protein: CASSYDTSGTYEQYF. For the CDR3, the DNA is TGTGCCAGCAGTTACGATACTAGCGGCACCTACGAGCAGTACTTC.

The V and J genes are TRBV4-1 and TRBJ1-1; D is uncertain. Trimming removed 2 bases at V and 4 bases at J, with 8 bases between. The CDR3 consists of 13 residues. Germline V lookup: CDR1 MGHRA, CDR2 YSYEKL. The CDR3 nucleotides read TGCGCCAGCAGCCAATTCCGGGGCACTGAAGCTTTCTTT. As protein: CASSQFRGTEAFF.

V is TRBV6-2 or TRBV6-3 and J is TRBJ2-7; D may be TRBD1 (6 bases). In germline, CDR1 is MNHEY, CDR2 SVGEGT. This CDR3 is built from 12 residues. Trimming removed 5 bases at V and 5 bases at J, with 10 bases between. The CDR3 DNA is TGTGCCAGCAGTCAAAGGACAGACGAGCAGTACTTC. Protein sequence: CASSQRTDEQYF.

The rearrangement links TRBV12-3 or TRBV12-4 to TRBJ1-6, with D possibly TRBD1 on 5 matching bases. The V gene lost 6 bases and the J gene lost 0 bases, with 12 bases spanning the gap. This CDR3 spans 16 amino acids. This CDR3 reads CASSRDGSSYNSPLHF. DNA of the CDR3: TGTGCCAGCAGCAGGGACGGAAGCTCCTATAATTCACCCCTCCACTTT.

In its sample, this clonotype was seen many times. V is TRBV4-3 and J is TRBJ2-1; no firm D call. V was trimmed by 0 bases and J by 6 bases, leaving 12 bases between them. CDR1 LGHNA and CDR2 YSLEER come from the germline V gene. This CDR3 is 15 amino acids long. CDR3 sequence reads: CASSQDSFAGNEQFF. CDR3 nucleotides: TGCGCCAGCAGCCAAGATTCATTTGCAGGCAATGAGCAGTTCTTC.

The chain combines TRBV20-1 with TRBJ2-1; TRBD2 aligns across 9 bases. The germline V gene encodes CDR1 DFQATT and CDR2 SNEGSKA (reference sequence). With V trimmed by 2 bases and J by 7 bases, 15 bases remained unmatched. This CDR3 has 17 residues. The CDR3 region is CSARTPPGLAGLNEQFF. For the CDR3, the DNA is TGCAGTGCTAGAACCCCTCCCGGGCTAGCGGGATTAAATGAGCAGTTCTTC.

This clonotype has a count of ten or more. J is TRBJ1-5 and V is TRBV27, with D unclear. The CDR3 contains 14 residues. V lost 2 bases, J lost 2 bases, and 7 bases lay in between. Germline V gene sequence: CDR1 MNHEY, CDR2 SMNVEV (reference sequence). CDR3 amino acids: CASSLGRGNQPQHF. CDR3 nucleotide sequence: TGTGCCAGCAGTTTAGGTAGGGGCAATCAGCCCCAGCATTTT.

In its sample, this clonotype was seen a few times. This chain joins TRBV27 and TRBJ1-4; the D is unclear. The CDR3 is made up of 14 amino acids. The V gene's germline CDR1 is MNHEY and CDR2 SMNVEV (reference sequence). Trimming removed 6 bases at V and 12 bases at J, with 20 bases between. This CDR3 is CASSPGSGLNQLFF. The DNA for the CDR3 is TGTGCCAGCAGCCCAGGAAGCGGGCTAAATCAACTGTTTTTT. Using reference TRBV27 and TRBJ1-4 for the parts outside the CDR3, the full variable domain is EAQVTQNPRYLITVTGKKLTVTCSQNMNHEYMSWYRQDPGLGLRQIYYSMNVEVTDKGDVPEGYKVSRKEKRNFPLILESPSPNQTSLYFCASSPGSGLNQLFFGSGTQLSVL.

This clonotype was observed a few times. In DNA form, the CDR3 reads TGCGCCAGCAGCTTGACTAGCGTAACCTACAATGAGCAGTTCTTC. It translates to CASSLTSVTYNEQFF. The rearrangement joins TRBV5-1 to TRBJ2-1; 7 bases map to TRBD2. With 1 base clipped from V and 2 bases from J, the junction kept 3 bases outside the gene matches. Germline CDR1 SGHRS, CDR2 YFSETQ. The CDR3 extends over 15 amino acids.

The rearrangement joins TRBV12-3 or TRBV12-4 to TRBJ2-7; 9 nucleotides match TRBD2. The CDR3 sequence is 15 residues long. The V gene end was trimmed by 3 bases and the J gene end by 4 bases; junction bases not matched to a gene: 7. In nucleotides, the CDR3 is TGTGCCAGCAGTTTTGGGGCGGGGGGGTCGTACGAGCAGTACTTC. Translated: CASSFGAGGSYEQYF.

This clonotype was seen ten or more times. This sequence joins TRBV11-2 and TRBJ2-1; 8 nucleotides agree with TRBD2. The CDR3 covers 15 residues. Looked up from germline, CDR1 is SGHAT and CDR2 is FQNNGV. V lost 5 bases, J lost 7 bases, and 10 bases stayed unmatched. CDR3 sequence (DNA): TGTGCCAGCAGCCCCCAGGGCGCGGGAGGTAATGAGCAGTTCTTC. This gives the protein CASSPQGAGGNEQFF.

The sample holds a few counts of this clonotype. The chain has TRBV5-1 and TRBJ2-1, with D possibly being TRBD2 (5 bases). The CDR3 is made up of 14 amino acids. Germline V gene lookup returns CDR1 SGHRS and CDR2 YFSETQ. The ends were cut back, 4 bases at V and 7 bases at J, with 15 bases in the middle. The CDR3 loop is CASSPEGTGNEQFF. CDR3 sequence (DNA): TGCGCCAGCAGCCCCGAGGGAACGGGGAATGAGCAGTTCTTC. Filled out from reference TRBV5-1 and TRBJ2-1, the complete variable domain reads KAGVTQTPRYLIKTRGQQVTLSCSPISGHRSVSWYQQTPGQGLQFLFEYFSETQRNKGNFPGRFSGRQFSNSRSEMNVSTLELGDSALYLCASSPEGTGNEQFFGPGTRLTVL.

The table lists this clonotype with many counts. The chain carries TRBV12-3 or TRBV12-4 and TRBJ2-1; 12 bases map to TRBD2. With 6 bases clipped from V and 3 bases from J, the junction kept 3 bases outside the gene matches. CDR3 length equals 15 residues. Written as DNA, the CDR3 is TGTGCCAGCAGCGGACTAGCGGGATACTACAATGAGCAGTTCTTC. This sequence encodes CASSGLAGYYNEQFF.

In this sample, this clonotype turned up many times. The V call is TRBV7-2, the J call TRBJ2-3; D uncertain. CDR3 length equals 14 residues. V was clipped by 0 bases and J by 1 base, with 5 bases between them. Per the germline V gene, CDR1 is SGHTA and CDR2 is FQGNSA. DNA of the CDR3: TGTGCCAGCAGCTTAGCGCTCGGCACAGATACGCAGTATTTT. Protein product: CASSLALGTDTQYF.